These 26 T cell receptor beta chains originate from one sample sequenced in a study of beta chain features in type 1 diabetes. Sequenced material consisted of expressed TCRB transcripts (all of the isolated RNA was reverse transcribed). Sequencing used immunoSEQ multiplex PCR; TCRdb keeps in-frame clones, though not all of them. Here the sample spans around 310,000 clones, approximately 11% being singletons. The sequencing input was naive CD4+ T cells from blood. These receptors were collected from a woman aged 30 to 39 in good health.

The chain combines TRBV5-6 with TRBJ1-5; maybe TRBD1 (5 bases). This CDR3 has 15 residues. The germline CDR1 and CDR2 sequences are SGHDT and YYEEEE. V was pared by 0 bases and J by 0 bases, with 7 bases between. For the CDR3, the DNA is TGTGCCAGCAGCTTGGCAGGGCTTAGCAATCAGCCCCAGCATTTT. Its protein is CASSLAGLSNQPQHF.

This rearrangement joins TRBV27 to TRBJ2-7, with TRBD1 as a possible D gene (5 bases). Looked up from germline, CDR1 is MNHEY and CDR2 is SMNVEV (reference sequence). The CDR3 consists of 15 residues. Trimming cost V 4 bases and J 5 bases, with 18 bases left between them. The CDR3 protein is CASSSYGRASHEQYF. The CDR3 DNA sequence: TGTGCCAGCAGTTCATACGGCAGGGCTTCACACGAGCAGTACTTC.

This clone has only a few counts. The V and J genes are TRBV7-9 and TRBJ2-1; no definite D call. Germline CDR1 and CDR2: SEHNR and FQNEAQ (reference sequence). V was clipped by 5 bases and J by 2 bases, with 13 bases between them. The length of the CDR3 is 15 residues. As DNA, the CDR3 is TGTGCCAGCAGCGCCCAGGCTTTGCCCTACAATGAGCAGTTCTTC. This codes for CASSAQALPYNEQFF.

This clone was counted only a few times. V and J are TRBV7-8 and TRBJ2-7; a possible D gene is TRBD1 (5 bases). V gave up 2 bases and J gave up 4 bases, with 12 bases separating them. Germline lookup yields CDR1 SGHVS and CDR2 FQNEAQ. This CDR3 spans 14 amino acids. The CDR3 DNA reads TGTGCCAGCAGCTTAACCCAGGGTCTTTACGAGCAGTACTTC. It yields the protein CASSLTQGLYEQYF.

This clone came up a few times. This chain uses TRBV5-4 with TRBJ2-2; 7 bases fit TRBD1. V lost 5 bases and J lost 6; bases outside the gene matches: 4. Germline V gene sequence: CDR1 SGHNT, CDR2 YYREEE (reference sequence). The CDR3 loop spans 13 amino acids. Written as DNA, the CDR3 is TGTGCCAGCAGACGACAGGGCCCCGGGGAGCTGTTTTTT. It specifies CASRRQGPGELFF.

About this clone: The same CDR3 arises from other DNA sequences in this sample as well. This chain uses TRBV10-3 with TRBJ1-2, with 7 bases fitting TRBD1. With 3 bases clipped from V and 0 bases from J, the junction kept 4 bases outside the gene matches. From germline, CDR1 is ENHRY and CDR2 SYGVKD. CDR3 length equals 15 residues. The CDR3 nucleotides are TGTGCCATCAGTGACCGGACAGGTTCTAACTATGGCTACACCTTC. Amino acid sequence: CAISDRTGSNYGYTF.

The sample holds a few counts of this clone. V is TRBV27 and J is TRBJ2-6; no clear D gene. This CDR3 comprises 16 residues. CDR1 and CDR2 from the germline V gene are MNHEY and SMNVEV (reference sequence). The V and J ends lost 3 bases and 2 bases respectively, with 11 bases between them. The CDR3 region is CASSFDVVAGANVLTF. The CDR3 DNA is TGTGCCAGCAGTTTTGATGTAGTAGCTGGGGCCAACGTCCTGACTTTC.

There are a few counts of this clone. V and J are TRBV25-1 and TRBJ1-4, with unresolved D. This CDR3 region has 10 residues. The V gene lost 7 bases and the J gene lost 8 bases, with 5 bases spanning the gap. Germline V gene data show CDR1 as MGHDK and CDR2 as SYGVNS. The CDR3 nucleotides are TGTGCCAGCAAGCGGGAAAAACTGTTTTTT. Its translation is CASKREKLFF.

This clone has just a few counts. The rearrangement joins TRBV6-4 to TRBJ2-4, with D perhaps TRBD2 (6 bases). There are 13 residues in the CDR3. Trimming left V 3 bases short and J 9 bases short, with 12 bases between. CDR1 MRHNA and CDR2 SNTAGT come from the germline V gene. CDR3 loop: CASSEVPEGIQYF. The CDR3 DNA follows: TGTGCCAGCAGTGAGGTGCCGGAGGGCATTCAGTACTTC.

This chain connects TRBV28 to TRBJ1-1; D remains ambiguous. Trimming stripped 8 bases from V and 5 bases from J, with 15 bases between. The germline V gene has CDR1 MDHEN and CDR2 SYDVKM. The CDR3 extends over 13 amino acids. CDR3 protein: CASGTWSGTEAFF. The CDR3 DNA reads as TGTGCCAGCGGCACCTGGAGTGGGACTGAAGCTTTCTTT.

This chain uses TRBV7-3 with TRBJ2-1, with 7 positions matching TRBD2. The V and J ends lost 8 bases and 5 bases, in that order; junction bases with no gene match: 6. The germline CDR1 and CDR2 sequences are SGHTA and FQGTGA. This CDR3 is 13 amino acids long. CDR3 in amino acids: CASAGTIDNEQFF. The CDR3 DNA follows: TGTGCCAGCGCCGGGACTATAGACAATGAGCAGTTCTTC. Full variable domain (remainder filled in from reference TRBV7-3 and TRBJ2-1): GAGVSQTPSNKVTEKGKYVELRCDPISGHTALYWYRQSLGQGPEFLIYFQGTGAADDSGLPNDRFFAVRPEGSVSTLKIQRTERGDSAVYLCASAGTIDNEQFFGPGTRLTVL.

The genes are TRBV7-9 and TRBJ2-3; D is undetermined. The CDR3 extends over 17 amino acids. The germline V and J ends were trimmed by 3 bases and 0 bases, with 16 bases remaining between them. The germline CDR1 and CDR2 sequences are SEHNR and FQNEAQ (reference sequence). Here the CDR3 DNA reads TGTGCCAGCAGCTTTATCCCCCCCGGAGATAGCACAGATACGCAGTATTTT. It is translated as CASSFIPPGDSTDTQYF.

V is TRBV4-2 and J is TRBJ2-5; 11 positions match TRBD2. V lost 4 bases and J lost 5; bases outside the gene matches: 6. CDR3 length: 15 amino acids. In germline, CDR1 is LGHNA, CDR2 YNFKEQ. The chain's CDR3 is CASSPRTSGWETQYF. The CDR3 region has the DNA TGTGCCAGCAGCCCGCGGACTAGCGGGTGGGAGACCCAGTACTTC.

The chain combines TRBV19 with TRBJ1-1; D is ambiguous. CDR1 is LNHDA, CDR2 SQIVND, per germline (reference sequence). CDR3 length: 11 amino acids. V lost 6 bases and J lost 1, with 3 bases in between. The CDR3 reads CASRRNTEAFF. The CDR3, as DNA: TGTGCCAGTAGGAGGAACACTGAAGCTTTCTTT.

The rearrangement links TRBV7-8 to TRBJ2-1; TRBD2 is a possible D gene (5 bases). CDR1 is SGHVS, CDR2 FQNEAQ, per germline. Deletions cut 1 base from V and 2 bases from J, with 15 bases between. This CDR3 region has 17 residues. The CDR3 spells CASSLVSSGTAYNEQFF. CDR3 DNA sequence: TGTGCCAGCAGCTTAGTATCCAGCGGCACCGCCTACAATGAGCAGTTCTTC.

This clone has only a few counts. The sample holds other DNA sequences that translate to the same CDR3. The chain is built from TRBV7-2 and TRBJ1-5; D is uncertain. The CDR3 is 14 amino acids. Germline V gene lookup returns CDR1 SGHTA and CDR2 FQGNSA. V was pared by 1 base and J by 2 bases, with 6 bases between. This chain's CDR3 is CASSLVGGNQPQHF. The CDR3, as DNA: TGTGCCAGCAGCTTAGTCGGGGGCAATCAGCCCCAGCATTTT.

This clone has a handful of counts. The J gene is TRBJ1-5, the V gene TRBV29-1, with 9 bases aligning to TRBD1. From germline, CDR1 is SQVTM and CDR2 ANQGSEA. The junction had 7 bases not matched to a gene; V was cut back by 6 bases and J by 4 bases. The CDR3 consists of 14 residues. This chain's CDR3 is CSVVTGGDNQPQHF. The CDR3 coding sequence is TGCAGCGTCGTGACAGGGGGTGATAATCAGCCCCAGCATTTT.

This clone was recorded a few times. The CDR3 sequence: CASSDGLAGLNTGELFF. CDR3 nucleotide sequence: TGTGCCAGCAGTGACGGACTAGCGGGACTCAACACCGGGGAGCTGTTTTTT. The gene calls are TRBV6-1 and TRBJ2-2, with TRBD2 identical over 12 bases. Germline CDR1 and CDR2: MNHNS and SASEGT. The junction had 4 bases not matched to a gene; V was cut back by 3 bases and J by 2 bases. The CDR3 is 17 amino acids.

This chain uses TRBV5-1 with TRBJ1-1; TRBD1 might be the D (5 bases). V shed 1 base and J shed 11 bases, with 15 bases lying between them. The CDR3 consists of 13 residues. From germline, CDR1 is SGHRS and CDR2 YFSETQ. This CDR3 is CASSLTGLVEAFF. The CDR3 DNA follows: TGCGCCAGCAGCTTGACAGGCTTAGTTGAGGCTTTCTTT.

The chain combines TRBV5-8 with TRBJ2-6; TRBD1 matches at 10 bases. Germline V lookup: CDR1 SGHTS, CDR2 YDEGEE. The length of the CDR3 is 15 residues. J gave up 2 bases and V 5 bases, and 1 base lay outside the gene matches. CDR3 in amino acids: CASRTGGTGANVLTF. CDR3 in DNA: TGTGCCAGCAGGACAGGGGGCACTGGGGCCAACGTCCTGACTTTC. Drawing the rest from reference TRBV5-8 and TRBJ2-6, the complete variable domain is EAGVTQSPTHLIKTRGQQATLRCSPISGHTSVYWYQQALGLGLQFLLWYDEGEERNRGNFPPRFSGRQFPNYSSELNVNALELEDSALYLCASRTGGTGANVLTFGAGSRLTVL.

This clone was observed a handful of times. The chain combines TRBV27 with TRBJ1-5; D is ambiguous. Germline CDR1 reads MNHEY; CDR2 reads SMNVEV (reference sequence). The length of the CDR3 is 13 residues. With 3 bases removed from V and 6 bases from J, the gap between germline ends came to 9 bases. This CDR3 is CASSFLEGQPQHF. The CDR3 coding sequence is TGTGCCAGCAGTTTCCTCGAGGGTCAGCCCCAGCATTTT.

This clone is a singleton in its sample. The rearrangement uses TRBV9 and TRBJ1-2; no firm D call. In germline, CDR1 is SGDLS, CDR2 YYNGEE. The CDR3 is made up of 12 amino acids. Trimming took 0 bases from V and 7 from J, leaving 7 bases between them. DNA of the CDR3: TGTGCCAGCAGCGTAGAGGAGGCTGGCTACACCTTC. Protein sequence: CASSVEEAGYTF.

This clone came up many times. This rearrangement joins TRBV7-9 to TRBJ2-6; D is unresolved. V was shortened by 5 bases and J by 0 bases, with 8 bases between the two germline ends. From germline, CDR1 is SEHNR and CDR2 FQNEAQ (reference sequence). There are 15 residues in the CDR3. As DNA, the CDR3 is TGTGCCAGCAGCCCACTGAGCTCTGGGGCCAACGTCCTGACTTTC. It yields the protein CASSPLSSGANVLTF.

The CDR3 is CASRLDNEQFF. CDR3 in DNA: TGTGCCAGCAGACTAGACAATGAGCAGTTCTTC. This chain connects TRBV2 to TRBJ2-1, with D maybe TRBD2 (5 bases). The germline V and J ends were trimmed by 6 bases and 5 bases, with 5 bases remaining between them. CDR1 SNHLY and CDR2 FYNNEI come from the germline V gene. This CDR3 comprises 11 residues.

The J gene is TRBJ2-1, the V gene TRBV7-6; 11 bases are a match to TRBD2. The germline V gene has CDR1 SGHVS and CDR2 FNYEAQ. V gave up 2 bases and J gave up 7 bases; unmatched junction bases: 7. This CDR3 has 16 amino acids. CDR3 bases: TGTGCCAGCAGCTTACAGACTAGCGGGATGGGGAATGAGCAGTTCTTC. Its protein is CASSLQTSGMGNEQFF.

This clone was seen a handful of times. This rearrangement joins TRBV18 to TRBJ2-1; D ambiguous. Trimming stripped 5 bases from V and 3 bases from J, with 17 bases between. CDR3 length: 16 amino acids. Germline loops: CDR1 KGHSH, CDR2 LQKENI. The CDR3: CASSILLIVHYNEQFF. The CDR3 coding sequence is TGTGCCAGCTCAATTTTGTTGATAGTTCACTACAATGAGCAGTTCTTC.